The 10 T cell receptor beta chains reported below all come from one sample, sequenced in a study of T cell changes during pregnancy in multiple sclerosis (dated by TCRdb to between 2017 and 2020). The library was generated by the immunoSEQ multiplex PCR assay. TCRdb took this table from immuneACCESS and kept in-frame rearrangements with V and J called. Such tables lack part of the clones; where checked against another copy, unresolved V genes explain under half of the gap, and the rest is unexplained. A total of 50,000 to 60,000 clones appear in this sample, approximately 86% of them only once. Around 0.4% of the sample rests with the top ten. The material sequenced was CD4+ T cells from peripheral blood mononuclear cells, taken in the third trimester of pregnancy. These receptors were taken from a female donor with multiple sclerosis, enrolled in a pregnancy study.

The chain is built from TRBV30 and TRBJ1-2; perhaps TRBD1 as D (6 bases). The CDR3 contains 14 residues. Trimming took 2 bases from V and 8 from J, leaving 18 bases between them. The V gene's germline CDR1 is GTSNPN and CDR2 SVGIG (reference sequence). The CDR3 nucleotides read TGTGCCTGGAGTCGAAAGGGGGTAGGGGACGGCTACACCTTC. Protein: CAWSRKGVGDGYTF.

The CDR3 is CASTPASGIGGQETQYF. CDR3 DNA sequence: TGCGCCAGCACCCCCGCTAGCGGGATAGGAGGCCAAGAGACCCAGTACTTC. The genes are TRBV5-1 and TRBJ2-5; 9 bases are a match to TRBD2. This CDR3 is 17 amino acids long. The V and J ends lost 6 bases and 1 base, in that order; junction bases with no gene match: 13. Germline V gene sequence: CDR1 SGHRS, CDR2 YFSETQ.

The chain couples TRBV7-2 to TRBJ1-2; D call uncertain. Trimming took off 0 bases at V and 3 bases at J, with 11 bases between the two ends. CDR3 length equals 15 residues. Germline loops: CDR1 SGHTA, CDR2 FQGNSA. CDR3 amino acids: CASSLAVTSYYGYTF. CDR3 coding DNA: TGTGCCAGCAGCTTAGCGGTAACTTCCTACTATGGCTACACCTTC.

The CDR3: CASSLMGQSYGYTF. As DNA, the CDR3 is TGTGCCAGCAGCTTAATGGGGCAGAGCTATGGCTACACCTTC. The chain links TRBV7-3 to TRBJ1-2, with D perhaps TRBD1 (5 bases). Per the germline V gene, CDR1 is SGHTA and CDR2 is FQGTGA. V lost 1 base to trimming and J lost 4 bases, with 10 bases between them. The CDR3 extends over 14 amino acids.

This chain links TRBV23-1 with TRBJ2-7; tentative D call: TRBD2 (6 bases). TRBV23-1 is an ORF, and what it does is uncertain. This CDR3 contains 15 residues. The V gene lost 0 bases and the J gene lost 7 bases, with 16 bases spanning the gap. The CDR3, as DNA: TGCGCCAGCAGTCAATCTTGGGACGGAGGGGAAGAGCAGTACTTC. Translating it yields CASSQSWDGGEEQYF.

The rearrangement links TRBV5-1 to TRBJ2-7; tentatively, D is TRBD1 (5 bases). Germline V gene data show CDR1 as SGHRS and CDR2 as YFSETQ. Trimming removed 0 bases at V and 4 bases at J, with 5 bases between. The CDR3 has 12 residues. The CDR3 DNA is TGCGCCAGCAGCTTGGGACAGTACGAGCAGTACTTC. Residues: CASSLGQYEQYF.

The V and J genes are TRBV9 and TRBJ1-6; unclear D gene. V was shortened by 4 bases and J by 7 bases, with 9 bases between the two germline ends. This CDR3 has 13 residues. The V gene's germline CDR1 is SGDLS and CDR2 YYNGEE. This CDR3 reads CASSPQENSPLHF. The CDR3 coding sequence is TGTGCCAGCAGCCCCCAAGAGAATTCACCCCTCCACTTT.

This clone was observed a single time. The V gene is TRBV5-5, the J gene TRBJ2-7, with TRBD2 matching 10 bases. The CDR3 is 13 residues long. Trimming cost V 1 base and J 5 bases; bases outside gene matches: 0. From germline, CDR1 is SGHKS and CDR2 YYEKEE (reference sequence). The CDR3 protein is CASSLLAGDEQYF. The CDR3 DNA reads TGTGCCAGCAGCTTGCTAGCGGGAGACGAGCAGTACTTC. Full variable domain (rest looked up from reference TRBV5-5 and TRBJ2-7): DAGVTQSPTHLIKTRGQQVTLRCSPISGHKSVSWYQQVLGQGPQFIFQYYEKEERGRGNFPDRFSARQFPNYSSELNVNALLLGDSALYLCASSLLAGDEQYFGPGTRLTVT.

This clone was detected a few times. V is TRBV5-8 and J is TRBJ2-1; the match to TRBD2 covers 10 bases. Per the germline V gene, CDR1 is SGHTS and CDR2 is YDEGEE. V was clipped by 0 bases and J by 0 bases; unmatched bases: 6. CDR3 length equals 18 residues. CDR3 in DNA: TGTGCCAGCAGCTTGGAAGCGGGGGGGATAAGCTCCTACAATGAGCAGTTCTTC. Translation gives CASSLEAGGISSYNEQFF.

V is TRBV7-2 and J is TRBJ1-5; tentatively, D is TRBD1 (6 bases). Germline V lookup: CDR1 SGHTA, CDR2 FQGNSA. V lost 2 bases and J lost 5, with 10 bases in between. This CDR3 is built from 14 residues. CDR3 sequence reads: CASSLRDIHQPQHF. The CDR3, as DNA: TGTGCCAGCAGCTTACGGGACATCCATCAGCCCCAGCATTTT.